The T cell receptor (beta chain) described here comes from a study of blood T cell repertoires in COVID-19 (dated by TCRdb to the early 2020s). Looking at the study overall: The collaborator samples originated in the United States, Italy and Spain and spanned the acute and convalescent phases of COVID-19. Nearly every sample came with metadata listing a de-identified subject ID, COVID-19 status, age in years and sex. Samples came from the ongoing ImmuneRACE study (first 160 participants) plus 1,254 subjects from 6 global collaborators. The prospective study material was composed of cDNA or gDNA derived from T cells, B-cell-depleted T cells, or PBMCs. The repertoires were released in a freely available public database meant as a resource for research on the immune response to SARS-CoV-2. Where available, HLA class I and class II types were obtained from metadata supplied by the sample provider rather than from assay-based typing. Subjects who had been exposed to COVID-19, were actively infected with it, or had recovered from it provided the deeply sampled blood TCRbeta repertoires that made up the dataset. Findings and caveats that apply to the study as a whole: How much clinical and demographic metadata was included differed by source and by participant, and the metadata was provided uncurated.

As for this clone: Its target antigen remains unknown. Base qualities were left out, and no much larger clone turns up one base away.

TCRbeta CDR3 regions were amplified from genomic DNA by means of the immunoSEQ Assay, a bias-controlled multiplex PCR. The study's own analysis went as follows. Nucleated cell counts per sample were estimated from amplification of reference gene primers within the assay. To quantify the absolute abundance of each unique TCRbeta CDR3 rearrangement, sequence reads were collapsed and filtered. For each sample, productive Simpson clonality was calculated as the square root of Simpson's diversity index over productive rearrangements. TCRdb provides this immuneACCESS table in a form limited to in-frame rearrangements. Some clones are lacking; in checked studies, under half of them reflect an unresolved V gene, and why the rest are absent is not known. V and J calls plus clone size are reproduced from that table; the DNA served to infer D and trimming. Counted in this sample were 140,000 to 150,000 clones; roughly 79% of them appeared once. The ten biggest clones cover roughly 8.7% of the sample.

CDR1 and CDR2 are read off the germline V gene (reference sequence) as LGHDT and YNNKEL. The CDR3, cysteine through phenylalanine, is 12 amino acids long. Only the CDR3 region is kept as DNA, spanning 36 bases read in frame from base 1. V and J are truncated by 4 bases and 8 bases respectively, leaving an intervening sequence of 8 bases. Whole blood was collected in K2EDTA tubes by collaborating institutions according to the institutions' own protocols. For TCRbeta analysis, collaborator samples were shipped as frozen whole blood, as isolated PBMCs, or as DNA extracted from either sample type. This clonotype was obtained from a man in his fifties or sixties with active or convalescent COVID-19. The sample consisted of peripheral blood. The rearranged segments are TRBV3-1 (or the pseudogene TRBV3-2) and TRBJ1-4; D gene: possibly TRBD1, on 5 matching bases. CDR3 region: CASSPGSEKLFF. The bases read TGTGCCAGCAGCCCAGGGTCCGAAAAACTGTTTTTT.